This is a list of T cell receptor beta chains from one sample in a study of CD8 T cells in Susac syndrome. TCRdb analysed the immunoSEQ multiplex PCR reads with MiXCR anew, one entry per CDR3 protein. The sample lists some 160,000 distinct CDR3 sequences; under 95% were seen once. What was sequenced was CD4+ T cells from PBMCs. Receptors originate from a human donor with Susac syndrome. Each CDR3 is given with its conserved first and last residue. A D gene is named only where the DNA matches it firmly. Clone sizes are given selectively: once, few, many, or a class where the clone is expanded.

V: TRBV11-1; size: once; J: TRBJ2-7; length: 15; D: -; DNA: TGTGCCAGCAGTAAGAATGGGGCCGGGTCCTACGAGCAGTACTTC; CDR3: CASSKNGAGSYEQYF
V: TRBV30; size: few; J: TRBJ2-7; length: 11; D: -; DNA: TGTGCCCTCAGCATGACCTACGAGCAGTACTTC; CDR3: CALSMTYEQYF
V: TRBV29-1; size: -; J: TRBJ1-6; length: 14; D: -; DNA: TGCAGCGCCGGATCCGGGACGGGGGATTCACCCCTCCACTTT; CDR3: CSAGSGTGDSPLHF
V: TRBV15; size: -; J: TRBJ1-6; length: 15; D: -; DNA: TGTGCCACCAGCCGGGTAGGGGGGGATAATTCACCCCTCCACTTT; CDR3: CATSRVGGDNSPLHF
V: TRBV7-2; size: -; J: TRBJ2-1; length: 16; D: TRBD2; DNA: TGTGCCAGCAGCCTGCCTAGCGGGTCCTCCTACAATGAGCAGTTCTTC; CDR3: CASSLPSGSSYNEQFF
V: TRBV20-1; size: once; J: TRBJ2-7; length: 13; D: TRBD2; DNA: TGCAGTGCTAGATCGGCGGGGGGATACGAGCAGTACTTC; CDR3: CSARSAGGYEQYF
V: TRBV2; size: -; J: TRBJ2-7; length: 13; D: -; DNA: TGTGCCAGCAGTTGGGACAGCGGGTACGAGCAGTACTTC; CDR3: CASSWDSGYEQYF
V: TRBV11-2; size: -; J: TRBJ2-4; length: 14; D: -; DNA: TGTGCCAGCAGCTTGTCAGGGCACAAAAACATTCAGTACTTC; CDR3: CASSLSGHKNIQYF
V: TRBV19; size: -; J: TRBJ1-5; length: 15; D: -; DNA: TGTGCCAGTATCAAGGAGACAGTTAGCAATCAGCCCCAGCATTTT; CDR3: CASIKETVSNQPQHF
V: TRBV12-3/TRBV12-4; size: -; J: TRBJ2-3; length: 15; D: TRBD2; DNA: TGTGCCAGCAGTTTAAGCGGGGTGAGCACAGATACGCAGTATTTT; CDR3: CASSLSGVSTDTQYF
V: TRBV20-1; size: -; J: TRBJ2-7; length: 10; D: -; DNA: TGCAGTGCTAGAGATCGCGAGCAGTACTTC; CDR3: CSARDREQYF
V: TRBV3-1; size: -; J: TRBJ1-2; length: 16; D: TRBD1; DNA: TGTGCCAGCAGCCAAGACGGAGGACAGGGGGCTCATGGCTACACCTTC; CDR3: CASSQDGGQGAHGYTF
V: TRBV29-1; size: -; J: TRBJ2-5; length: 12; D: TRBD1; DNA: TGCAGCGTTGATCTCAGGGGGGAGACCCAGTACTTC; CDR3: CSVDLRGETQYF
V: TRBV4-1; size: -; J: TRBJ2-7; length: 15; D: TRBD1; DNA: TGTGCCAGCAGCCAAGACGGACAGGGTAGAGTCCCCTCGTACTTC; CDR3: CASSQDGQGRVPSYF
V: TRBV6-6; size: -; J: TRBJ1-2; length: 15; D: TRBD1; DNA: TGTGCCAGCAGTGGTTACAGGGGGCAGGAGGATGGCTACACCTTC; CDR3: CASSGYRGQEDGYTF
V: TRBV2; size: -; J: TRBJ2-7; length: 14; D: TRBD1; DNA: TGTGCCAGCAGTGATCCGGGACAGACCTACGAGCAGTACTTC; CDR3: CASSDPGQTYEQYF
V: TRBV9; size: -; J: TRBJ2-1; length: 17; D: TRBD1; DNA: TGTGCCAGCAGCGTCAGAACAGGGGCGAGCTCCTACAATGAGCAGTTCTTC; CDR3: CASSVRTGASSYNEQFF
V: TRBV15; size: -; J: TRBJ1-2; length: 13; D: -; DNA: TGTGCCACCAGCACGGTCAGCGCTTGGGGCTACACCTTC; CDR3: CATSTVSAWGYTF
V: TRBV9; size: -; J: TRBJ1-6; length: 15; D: -; DNA: TGTGCCAGCAGCGTAGCATCGGGCGCAGATTCACCCCTCCACTTT; CDR3: CASSVASGADSPLHF
V: TRBV9; size: -; J: TRBJ1-2; length: 14; D: TRBD1; DNA: TGTGCCAGCGGGGGTCCGACAGGGGAGGGTGGCTACACCTTC; CDR3: CASGGPTGEGGYTF
V: TRBV7-8; size: -; J: TRBJ2-7; length: 15; D: TRBD2; DNA: TGTGCCAGCAGCTCTGGACTAGCGGGGTCCGACGAGCAGTACTTC; CDR3: CASSSGLAGSDEQYF
V: TRBV6-6; size: -; J: TRBJ1-5; length: 16; D: TRBD1; DNA: TGTGCCAGCAGTTACTCCGGACAGGGGGCCGGTCAGCCCCAGCATTTT; CDR3: CASSYSGQGAGQPQHF
V: TRBV2; size: -; J: TRBJ1-4; length: 11; D: -; DNA: TGTGCCAGCAGTGAAGACGGGGGACTGTTTTTT; CDR3: CASSEDGGLFF
V: TRBV5-1; size: -; J: TRBJ2-5; length: 18; D: TRBD2; DNA: TGCGCCAGCAGCTCCGGGGGACTAGCGGGGGGATTACAAGAGACCCAGTACTTC; CDR3: CASSSGGLAGGLQETQYF
V: TRBV2; size: once; J: TRBJ1-2; length: 13; D: TRBD1; DNA: TGTGCCAGCAGTGGACAGGGGGCCCATGGCTACACCTTC; CDR3: CASSGQGAHGYTF
V: TRBV24-1; size: -; J: TRBJ2-2; length: 15; D: -; DNA: TGTGCCACCAGTGATGTTGCGAAAGGCACCGGGGAGCTGTTTTTT; CDR3: CATSDVAKGTGELFF
V: TRBV20-1; size: -; J: TRBJ2-5; length: 14; D: -; DNA: TGCAGTGCTAGCCTCCCCCCTGCTCAAGAGACCCAGTACTTC; CDR3: CSASLPPAQETQYF
V: TRBV11-1; size: -; J: TRBJ2-1; length: 14; D: -; DNA: TGTGCCAGCAGCTTAGACGACAGGTACAATGAGCAGTTCTTC; CDR3: CASSLDDRYNEQFF
V: TRBV6-1; size: -; J: TRBJ1-5; length: 17; D: -; DNA: TGTGCCAGCAGTGAAGTGCCAGGGTGGGGGGGCAATCAGCCCCAGCATTTT; CDR3: CASSEVPGWGGNQPQHF
V: TRBV5-6; size: -; J: TRBJ1-2; length: 15; D: TRBD1; DNA: TGTGCCAGCAGCTCCACAGGGGCAGGTGACTATGGCTACACCTTC; CDR3: CASSSTGAGDYGYTF
V: TRBV20-1; size: -; J: TRBJ2-4; length: 15; D: TRBD1; DNA: TGCAGTGCTAGAAAATCGGGGACAGTCAAAAACATTCAGTACTTC; CDR3: CSARKSGTVKNIQYF
V: TRBV7-9; size: once; J: TRBJ2-7; length: 12; D: -; DNA: TGTGCCAGCAGCCCAGGGCCCTTCGAGCAGTACTTC; CDR3: CASSPGPFEQYF
V: TRBV9; size: -; J: TRBJ2-7; length: 15; D: -; DNA: TGTGCCAGCAGCGTAGGCGGGACAGAGACCTACGAGCAGTACTTC; CDR3: CASSVGGTETYEQYF
V: TRBV7-9; size: -; J: TRBJ2-2; length: 18; D: TRBD2; DNA: TGTGCCAGCAGCTTACGGCTAGCGGGGGCCTCGAACACCGGGGAGCTGTTTTTT; CDR3: CASSLRLAGASNTGELFF
V: TRBV7-9; size: -; J: TRBJ1-1; length: 14; D: -; DNA: TGTGCCAGCAGGCTTCGGGAAGGGGATACTGAAGCTTTCTTT; CDR3: CASRLREGDTEAFF
V: TRBV4-1; size: -; J: TRBJ1-5; length: 14; D: -; DNA: TGCGCCAGCAGCCAAGGCGACGTGATCAGCCCCCAGCATTTT; CDR3: CASSQGDVISPQHF
V: TRBV4-3; size: -; J: TRBJ2-5; length: 16; D: TRBD2; DNA: TGCGCCAGCAGCCAAGGAAACGGGGGGGCCGTGGAGACCCAGTACTTC; CDR3: CASSQGNGGAVETQYF
V: TRBV7-2; size: -; J: TRBJ2-7; length: 13; D: TRBD2; DNA: TGTGCCAGCAGCAGTAGCGGGGGGGGCGAGCAGTACTTC; CDR3: CASSSSGGGEQYF
V: TRBV5-1; size: -; J: TRBJ1-3; length: 14; D: -; DNA: TGCGCCAGCAGCCTGACAGTCTCTGGAAACACCATATATTTT; CDR3: CASSLTVSGNTIYF
V: TRBV29-1; size: -; J: TRBJ1-2; length: 13; D: -; DNA: TGCAGCGTCGTACACACGCTGGGGCTTCGCTACACCTTC; CDR3: CSVVHTLGLRYTF
V: TRBV7-9; size: -; J: TRBJ1-1; length: 16; D: TRBD1; DNA: TGTGCCAGCAGCCTAACAGGGGGCGCGTACAGCACTGAAGCTTTCTTT; CDR3: CASSLTGGAYSTEAFF
V: TRBV2; size: -; J: TRBJ2-1; length: 12; D: -; DNA: TGTGCCAGCAGTGAAGTCGCATTAACTCCGTTCTTC; CDR3: CASSEVALTPFF
V: TRBV29-1; size: -; J: TRBJ2-5; length: 12; D: -; DNA: TGCAGCGTCGCGGGACTTCAAGAGACCCAGTACTTC; CDR3: CSVAGLQETQYF
V: TRBV7-9; size: -; J: TRBJ2-3; length: 13; D: -; DNA: TGTGCCAGCAGCTTAACCGGGGTTGATACGCAGTATTTT; CDR3: CASSLTGVDTQYF
V: TRBV10-3; size: -; J: TRBJ1-2; length: 12; D: -; DNA: TGTGCCATCAGTGACAGGTCCCAAAGCTACACCTTC; CDR3: CAISDRSQSYTF
V: TRBV11-1; size: -; J: TRBJ1-2; length: 13; D: -; DNA: TGTGCCAGCAGCACGGAGAGGCTCTATGGCTACACCTTC; CDR3: CASSTERLYGYTF
V: TRBV29-1; size: once; J: TRBJ2-1; length: 11; D: TRBD2; DNA: TGCAGCGTGAGACTAGCGGCGGAGCAGTTCTTC; CDR3: CSVRLAAEQFF
V: TRBV5-1; size: -; J: TRBJ2-5; length: 13; D: -; DNA: TGCGCCAGCAGCCCCTCGGACGGGGCGACCCAGTACTTC; CDR3: CASSPSDGATQYF
V: TRBV6-6; size: -; J: TRBJ2-3; length: 14; D: TRBD1; DNA: TGTGCCAGCAGTTACCGAGGGGGCGAGGATACGCAGTATTTT; CDR3: CASSYRGGEDTQYF
V: TRBV10-3; size: -; J: TRBJ1-1; length: 13; D: -; DNA: TGTGCCATCAAGAAGACAGGGAACACTGAAGCTTTCTTT; CDR3: CAIKKTGNTEAFF
V: TRBV6-5; size: -; J: TRBJ2-6; length: 13; D: -; DNA: TGTGCCACCAGTTTACCTGGGGCCAACGTCCTGACTTTC; CDR3: CATSLPGANVLTF
V: TRBV20-1; size: -; J: TRBJ1-5; length: 15; D: -; DNA: TGCAGTGCTAGAATAGCAGGGGTAGGCAATCAGCCCCAGCATTTT; CDR3: CSARIAGVGNQPQHF